What follows describes a single TCR beta chain. No antigen is known for it. The data originate from a study of cytomegalovirus exposure and HLA in healthy donors. PCR amplification relied on 60 Vbeta primers (plus 13 Jbeta primers). TCRdb keeps only in-frame clones here, not all; method: immunoSEQ multiplex PCR. The sample has 150,000 to 200,000 clones, roughly 75% seen once. Study conclusions and caveats: Likely technical artifact: a cluster of highly shared sequence variants. The number of N-insertions in an Asian-associated ancestry cluster was reportedly below the approximately 700-donor mean in a later analysis.

The specimen was PBMCs. The clonotype comes from a woman aged 30 to 39 in good health and CMV-seronegative.

In DNA, the CDR3 is TGTGCCAGCAGCTCGAGCACAGATACGCAGTATTTT. Its translation is CASSSSTDTQYF. The V and J genes are TRBV7-8 and TRBJ2-3; D gene ambiguous. The CDR3 length is 12 residues. Looked up from germline, CDR1 is SGHVS and CDR2 is FQNEAQ. The ends were cut back, 4 bases at V and 0 bases at J, with 2 bases in the middle.